What follows are 24 T cell receptor beta chains derived from one specimen sequenced in a study of Graves' ophthalmopathy and Graves' hyperthyroidism. Amplification of the TCR beta CDR3 regions used RNA transcripts (as template). HTBI primers were used in a first-round RT-PCR, which preceded a second-round multiplex PCR. TCRdb reprocessed the multiplex PCR reads via MiXCR and lists one record per CDR3 protein. This table holds 1 million to 1.3 million distinct CDR3 sequences, about 38% found once. The sample was peripheral blood or thyroid tissue (not recorded which). The receptors shown here come from an adult man with Graves' hyperthyroidism.

The chain couples TRBV30 to TRBJ1-1; D not resolved. In germline, CDR1 is GTSNPN, CDR2 SVGIG (reference sequence). The V gene lost 3 bases and the J gene lost 7 bases, with 12 bases spanning the gap. The CDR3 has 12 residues. The CDR3 region is CAWSAGTVEAFF. CDR3 DNA sequence: TGTGCCTGGAGCGCGGGAACCGTTGAAGCTTTCTTT.

This clonotype was counted ten times or more. The chain recombines TRBV9 with TRBJ1-2, with 10 bases lining up with TRBD1. The J segment lost 7 bases and the V segment lost 0 bases, leaving 6 bases of the junction unmatched. The CDR3 runs 15 residues. Germline V gene lookup returns CDR1 SGDLS and CDR2 YYNGEE. Written as DNA, the CDR3 is TGTGCCAGCAGCGTAGCGAGACAGGGGGCGCTTGGCTACACCTTC. It encodes CASSVARQGALGYTF.

This clonotype was picked up many times. The chain couples TRBV6-6 to TRBJ1-5; a weak D match, TRBD1 (6 bases). From germline, CDR1 is MNHNY and CDR2 SVGAGI (reference sequence). This CDR3 is 16 amino acids long. Between the trimmed V and J ends, which lost 4 bases and 6 bases, there was a span of 19 bases. The CDR3 DNA is TGTGCCAGCAGTTTGCAGACAGGTCTTTCACCTCAGCCCCAGCATTTT. Translated, it gives CASSLQTGLSPQPQHF.

Notes on this clonotype: One end of the junction fails to match germline, which may point to a read error. The chain couples TRBV7-2 to TRBJ2-2, with D perhaps TRBD2 (5 bases). In germline, CDR1 is SGHTA, CDR2 FQGNSA. CDR3 length: 13 residues. The CDR3 DNA is TGTGCCAGCAGCGGGCCGAACACCGGGGAGCTGTCTTGG. The encoded protein is CASSGPNTGELSW.

This clonotype has a handful of counts. CDR3 region: CASRKRSGTENYEQYF. The CDR3 DNA follows: TGTGCCAGCAGGAAACGTTCTGGGACGGAAAACTACGAGCAGTACTTC. The chain is built from TRBV6-9 and TRBJ2-7, with D tentatively TRBD1 or TRBD2 (5 bases each). V lost 6 bases and J 3 bases, leaving 21 bases between the germline ends. The CDR3 contains 16 residues. The V gene's germline CDR1 is MNHGY and CDR2 SVAAGI.

The V gene is TRBV10-3, the J gene TRBJ2-2; 8 positions agree with TRBD2. This CDR3 is 14 amino acids long. Germline lookup yields CDR1 ENHRY and CDR2 SYGVKD. The J segment lost 4 bases and the V segment lost 6 bases, leaving 4 bases of the junction unmatched. In nucleotides, the CDR3 is TGTGCCATCAGCGCGGGAGGCCGCACCGGGGAGCTGTTTTTT. Encoded protein: CAISAGGRTGELFF.

This clonotype was counted at least ten times. The chain recombines TRBV29-1 with TRBJ2-5; TRBD1 aligns across 7 bases. The junction had 6 bases not matched to a gene; V was cut back by 4 bases and J by 7 bases. This CDR3 spans 12 amino acids. Germline values: CDR1 SQVTM, CDR2 ANQGSEA. Written as DNA, the CDR3 is TGCAGCGTTGGGACAGGCCCGGGGACCCAGTACTTC. Translated: CSVGTGPGTQYF.

J is TRBJ2-7 and V is TRBV28, with unresolved D. The V end lost 6 bases, the J end lost 3 bases, and 15 bases lay between the germline ends. The CDR3 extends over 14 amino acids. Germline V gene sequence: CDR1 MDHEN, CDR2 SYDVKM. The CDR3: CASRPPVGIYEQYF. In DNA, the CDR3 is TGTGCCAGCAGGCCGCCGGTGGGCATCTACGAGCAGTACTTC.

This clonotype turned up a few times. A much larger clone sits a single nucleotide away, making a read error possible. The chain employs TRBV29-1 and TRBJ2-7; D is unresolved. CDR3 size: 18 residues. Looked up from germline, CDR1 is SQVTM and CDR2 is ANQGSEA. Here the CDR3 DNA reads TGCAGCGTTGAAGATATAGTGGAACAGTCGAAGAGCTCCTACGAGCGGTACTTC. This translates into CSVEDIVEQSKSSYERYF.

This clonotype was counted a few times. The chain links TRBV19 to TRBJ1-5; the D is unclear. Trimming took 9 bases from V and 7 from J, leaving 13 bases between them. This CDR3 region has 12 residues. Germline CDR1 is LNHDA and CDR2 is SQIVND (reference sequence). The CDR3 nucleotides read TGTGCCAGCAGTGTGGGTTGGCAGCCCCAGCATTTT. Protein product: CASSVGWQPQHF.

This chain links TRBV6-2 or TRBV6-3 with TRBJ2-7; D is unclear. The germline CDR1 and CDR2 sequences are MNHEY and SVGEGT. V was pared by 6 bases and J by 0 bases, with 21 bases between. The CDR3 is made up of 17 amino acids. CDR3 bases: TGTGCCAGCAGCGGCCTCGGTAAGGTGTTACTCTCCTACGAGCAGTACTTC. It is translated as CASSGLGKVLLSYEQYF.

About this clonotype itself: No conserved phenylalanine or tryptophan ends this CDR3, so it is likely a read error. The chain recombines TRBV20-1 with TRBJ2-7; 7 positions agree with TRBD1. The CDR3 extends over 15 amino acids. Per the germline V gene, CDR1 is DFQATT and CDR2 is SNEGSKA (reference sequence). Germline trimming cut 6 bases from V and 3 bases from J; bases unmatched to any gene: 14. CDR3 in amino acids: CSALPRDSPLYEQYS. As DNA, the CDR3 is TGCAGTGCCCTGCCACGGGACAGTCCCCTCTACGAGCAGTACTCC.

The chain is built from TRBV15 and TRBJ2-7; tentatively, D is TRBD1 (6 bases). Germline-derived CDR1 and CDR2 are LNHNV and YYDKDF (reference sequence). The germline V and J ends were trimmed by 3 bases and 1 base, with 16 bases remaining between them. The CDR3 loop spans 16 amino acids. In DNA, the CDR3 is TGTGCCACCAGCAGTTACAGGGACCCAATGTCCTACGAGCAGTACTTC. It codes for CATSSYRDPMSYEQYF.

This clonotype was seen ten or more times. This sequence joins TRBV19 and TRBJ1-4, with 7 bases lining up with TRBD1. Germline V gene data show CDR1 as LNHDA and CDR2 as SQIVND (reference sequence). The CDR3 has 14 residues. V shed 7 bases, J shed 2 bases, and the junction held 4 bases outside the gene matches. The CDR3 is CASTDRSTNEKLFF. The CDR3 DNA reads as TGTGCCAGTACGGACAGGTCGACTAATGAAAAACTGTTTTTT.

The chain joins TRBV6-6 to TRBJ2-7; D perhaps matches TRBD2 (7 bases). V was pared by 0 bases and J by 7 bases, with 16 bases between. The germline V gene encodes CDR1 MNHNY and CDR2 SVGAGI (reference sequence). CDR3 length: 15 amino acids. CDR3: CASSYSGGAFGEQYF. For the CDR3, the DNA is TGTGCCAGCAGTTACTCGGGGGGGGCCTTTGGTGAGCAGTACTTC.

This clonotype was recorded once. The CDR3 region is CASSSTTRGVGYTF. CDR3 nucleotide sequence: TGTGCCAGCAGCTCAACCACCAGGGGAGTCGGCTACACCTTC. V is TRBV7-9 and J is TRBJ1-2; a weak D match, TRBD1 (6 bases). Germline V lookup: CDR1 SEHNR, CDR2 FQNEAQ (reference sequence). Between the trimmed V and J ends, which lost 4 bases and 8 bases, there was a span of 17 bases. This CDR3 has 14 residues.

The chain combines TRBV12-3 or TRBV12-4 with TRBJ2-7; 9 bases match TRBD1. CDR3 length equals 12 residues. After removal of 1 base from V and 12 bases from J, the junction contained 4 bases not matched to a gene. CDR3 coding DNA: TGTGCCAGCAGTTTAGGGACAGGGGCCGGGTACTTC. Protein sequence: CASSLGTGAGYF.

This clonotype came up a few times. The chain is built from TRBV19 and TRBJ1-5, with 7 bases aligning to TRBD1. The CDR3 spans 17 residues. Trimming at V came to 3 bases and at J to 4 bases, leaving 12 bases not matched to a gene. CDR1 is LNHDA and CDR2 is SQIVND in the germline V gene (reference sequence). CDR3 nucleotides: TGTGCCAGTAGTATGGCCGGGACAGCCTTTTGGAATCAGCCCCAGCATTTT. This encodes CASSMAGTAFWNQPQHF.

Ten or more counts support this clonotype. The chain is built from TRBV2 and TRBJ1-6; 8 bases match TRBD1. This CDR3 comprises 14 residues. The germline CDR1 and CDR2 sequences are SNHLY and FYNNEI. The trim removed 9 bases at V and 7 bases at J, leaving 8 bases unmatched. CDR3 sequence reads: CASETGTGNSPLHF. The CDR3 nucleotides are TGTGCCAGTGAAACCGGGACAGGCAATTCACCCCTCCACTTT. Based on the CDR3 plus reference TRBV2 and TRBJ1-6, the full variable domain is EPEVTQTPSHQVTQMGQEVILRCVPISNHLYFYWYRQILGQKVEFLVSFYNNEISEKSEIFDDQFSVERPDGSNFTLKIRSTKLEDSAMYFCASETGTGNSPLHFGNGTRLTVT.

This clonotype was found a few times. The rearrangement links TRBV12-3 or TRBV12-4 to TRBJ2-2; D is ambiguous. Trimming removed 6 bases from V and 6 bases from J, with 14 bases in between. The CDR3 spans 14 residues. The CDR3 bases are TGTGCCAGCAGAACCCTTGGCTCTCCCGGGGAGCTGTTTTTT. The encoded protein is CASRTLGSPGELFF.

Points on this clonotype: This CDR3 fails to terminate in the conserved phenylalanine or tryptophan, so it likely reflects a read error. V and J are TRBV10-3 and TRBJ1-1; D possibly corresponds to TRBD1 (5 bases). CDR1 ENHRY and CDR2 SYGVKD come from the germline V gene. The CDR3 extends over 14 amino acids. CDR3 nucleotides: TGTGCCATTAGTGGGTGGGGCCCGAACACTGAAGCTTTCCTT. Encoded protein: CAISGWGPNTEAFL.

At least ten counts were recorded for this clonotype. The chain couples TRBV9 to TRBJ1-3; no reliable D call. Trimming left V 0 bases short and J 2 bases short, with 6 bases between. Germline V gives CDR1 SGDLS, CDR2 YYNGEE. This CDR3 has 14 amino acids. The CDR3 loop reads CASSVEGTGNTIYF. The DNA for the CDR3 is TGTGCCAGCAGCGTAGAGGGAACTGGAAACACCATATATTTT.

This clonotype was seen repeatedly, ten times or more. The chain combines TRBV9 with TRBJ1-2, with D uncertain. This CDR3 comprises 14 residues. Between the trimmed V and J ends, which lost 0 bases and 4 bases, there was a span of 10 bases. CDR1 and CDR2 (germline): SGDLS, YYNGEE. This CDR3 reads CASSVDRPPYGYTF. The CDR3 coding sequence is TGTGCCAGCAGCGTAGATCGTCCACCCTATGGCTACACCTTC. Filled out from reference TRBV9 and TRBJ1-2, the complete variable domain reads DSGVTQTPKHLITATGQRVTLRCSPRSGDLSVYWYQQSLDQGLQFLIQYYNGEERAKGNILERFSAQQFPDLHSELNLSSLELGDSALYFCASSVDRPPYGYTFGSGTRLTVV.

This clonotype showed up just a few times. The chain combines TRBV11-2 with TRBJ1-6, with unresolved D. This CDR3 region has 14 residues. The germline gives CDR1 SGHAT, CDR2 FQNNGV. Deletions cut 6 bases from V and 12 bases from J, with 18 bases between. The CDR3 nucleotides are TGTGCCAGCAGTTACATCGCTGGAAGTGGACCCCTCCACTTT. As protein: CASSYIAGSGPLHF.